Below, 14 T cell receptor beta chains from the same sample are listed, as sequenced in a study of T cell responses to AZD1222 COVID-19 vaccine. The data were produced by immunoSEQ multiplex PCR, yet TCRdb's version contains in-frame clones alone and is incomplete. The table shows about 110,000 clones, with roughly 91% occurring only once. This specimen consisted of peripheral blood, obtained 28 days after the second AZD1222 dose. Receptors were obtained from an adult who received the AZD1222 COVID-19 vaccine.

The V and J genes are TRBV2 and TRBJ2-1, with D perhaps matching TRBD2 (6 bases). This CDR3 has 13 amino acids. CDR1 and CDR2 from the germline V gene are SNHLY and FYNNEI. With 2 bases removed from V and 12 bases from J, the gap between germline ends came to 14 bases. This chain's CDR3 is CASSESTTGGQFF. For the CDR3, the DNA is TGTGCCAGCAGTGAAAGTACAACCGGGGGGCAGTTCTTC.

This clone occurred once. The CDR3 loop reads CASSPKGLAGSAYNEQFF. The CDR3 DNA follows: TGCGCCAGCAGCCCCAAAGGACTAGCGGGTAGTGCCTACAATGAGCAGTTCTTC. The chain recombines TRBV4-3 with TRBJ2-1; TRBD2 matches at 11 bases. The CDR3 runs to 18 residues. V lost 4 bases to trimming and J lost 2 bases; unmatched junction nucleotides: 10. CDR1 is LGHNA and CDR2 is YSLEER in the germline V gene.

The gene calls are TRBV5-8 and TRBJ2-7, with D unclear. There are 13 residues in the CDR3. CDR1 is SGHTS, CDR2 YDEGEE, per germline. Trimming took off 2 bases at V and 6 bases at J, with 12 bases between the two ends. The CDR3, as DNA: TGTGCCAGCAGCTTCCCAGGTTTGAGCGAGCAGTACTTC. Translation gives CASSFPGLSEQYF. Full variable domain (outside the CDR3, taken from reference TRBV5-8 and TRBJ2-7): EAGVTQSPTHLIKTRGQQATLRCSPISGHTSVYWYQQALGLGLQFLLWYDEGEERNRGNFPPRFSGRQFPNYSSELNVNALELEDSALYLCASSFPGLSEQYFGPGTRLTVT.

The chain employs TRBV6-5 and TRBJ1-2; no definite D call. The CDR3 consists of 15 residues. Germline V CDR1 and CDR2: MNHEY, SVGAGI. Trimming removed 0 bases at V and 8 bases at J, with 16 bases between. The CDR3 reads CASSYSPGQARGYTF. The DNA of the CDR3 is TGTGCCAGCAGTTACTCGCCGGGCCAAGCTAGGGGCTACACCTTC.

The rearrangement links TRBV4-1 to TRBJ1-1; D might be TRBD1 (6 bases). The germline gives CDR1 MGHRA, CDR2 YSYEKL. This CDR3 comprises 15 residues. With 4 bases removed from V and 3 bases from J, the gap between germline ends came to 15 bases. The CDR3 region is CASSRGPAGDTEAFF. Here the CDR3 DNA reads TGCGCCAGCAGCCGCGGACCAGCAGGGGACACTGAAGCTTTCTTT.

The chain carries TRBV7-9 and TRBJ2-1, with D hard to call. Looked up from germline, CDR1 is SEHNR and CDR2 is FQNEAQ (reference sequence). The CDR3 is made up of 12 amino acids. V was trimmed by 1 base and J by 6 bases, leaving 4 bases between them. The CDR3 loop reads CASSLVRNEQFF. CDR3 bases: TGTGCCAGCAGCTTAGTTCGCAATGAGCAGTTCTTC.

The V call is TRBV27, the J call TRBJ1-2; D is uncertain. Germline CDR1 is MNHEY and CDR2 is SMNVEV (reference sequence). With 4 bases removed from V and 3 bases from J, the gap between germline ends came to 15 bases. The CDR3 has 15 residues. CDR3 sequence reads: CASSSKPGGYYGYTF. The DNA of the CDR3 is TGTGCCAGCAGTTCAAAGCCAGGAGGGTACTATGGCTACACCTTC.

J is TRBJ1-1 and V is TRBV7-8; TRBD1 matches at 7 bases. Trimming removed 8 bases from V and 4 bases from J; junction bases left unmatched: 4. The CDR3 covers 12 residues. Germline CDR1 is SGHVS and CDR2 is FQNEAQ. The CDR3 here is CASHDRATEAFF. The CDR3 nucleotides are TGTGCCAGCCATGACAGGGCCACTGAAGCTTTCTTT.

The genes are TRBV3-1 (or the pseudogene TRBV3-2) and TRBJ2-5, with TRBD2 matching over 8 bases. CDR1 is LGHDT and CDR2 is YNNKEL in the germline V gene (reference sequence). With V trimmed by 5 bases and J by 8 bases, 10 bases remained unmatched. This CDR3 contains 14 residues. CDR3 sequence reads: CASSALAVDGTQYF. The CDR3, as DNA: TGTGCCAGCAGCGCACTAGCGGTGGATGGTACCCAGTACTTC.

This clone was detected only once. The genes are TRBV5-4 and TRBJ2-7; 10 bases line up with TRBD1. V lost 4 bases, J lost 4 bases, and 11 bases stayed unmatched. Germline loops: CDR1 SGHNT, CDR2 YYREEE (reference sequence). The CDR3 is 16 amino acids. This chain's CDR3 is CASSATGGTSIYEQYF. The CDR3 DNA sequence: TGTGCCAGCAGCGCGACAGGGGGCACAAGTATATACGAGCAGTACTTC.

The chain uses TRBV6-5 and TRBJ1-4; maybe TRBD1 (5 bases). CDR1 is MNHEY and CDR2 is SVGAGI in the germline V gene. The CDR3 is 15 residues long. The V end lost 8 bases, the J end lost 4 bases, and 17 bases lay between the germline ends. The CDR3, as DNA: TGTGCCAGCGGGATACCGGGGGTTGGTAATGAAAAACTGTTTTTT. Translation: CASGIPGVGNEKLFF.

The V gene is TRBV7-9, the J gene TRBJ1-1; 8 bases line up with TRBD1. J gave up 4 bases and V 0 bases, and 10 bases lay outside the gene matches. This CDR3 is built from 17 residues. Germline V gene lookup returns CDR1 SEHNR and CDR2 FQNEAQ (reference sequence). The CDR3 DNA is TGTGCCAGCAGCTTAGCCGGGGGCAGGGGGCAGGGCACTGAAGCTTTCTTT. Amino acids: CASSLAGGRGQGTEAFF.

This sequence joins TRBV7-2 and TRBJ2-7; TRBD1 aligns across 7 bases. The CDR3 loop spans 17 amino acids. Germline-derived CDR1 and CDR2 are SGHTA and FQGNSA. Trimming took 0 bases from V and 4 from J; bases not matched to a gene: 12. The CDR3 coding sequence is TGTGCCAGCAGCTTAGCTTCTGGGACAGAGTGGGAATACGAGCAGTACTTC. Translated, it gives CASSLASGTEWEYEQYF.

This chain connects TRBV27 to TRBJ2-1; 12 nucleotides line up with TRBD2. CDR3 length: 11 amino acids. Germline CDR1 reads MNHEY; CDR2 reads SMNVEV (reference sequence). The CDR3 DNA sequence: TGTGCGACTAGCGGGGGCAATGAGCAGTTCTTC. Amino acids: CATSGGNEQFF.